There are a few counts of the clone carrying this TCR beta chain. The antigen remains unidentified. Trimming cost V 7 bases and J 3 bases, with 15 bases left between them. The CDR3 runs to 13 residues. Germline CDR1 reads SQVTM; CDR2 reads ANQGSEA. This sample is drawn from a study of beta chain features in type 1 diabetes. The investigators reverse transcribed all of the isolated RNA, so they sequenced expressed TCRB transcripts. Only in-frame clones appear in the TCRdb table, and some are missing; sequencing was by immunoSEQ multiplex PCR. The sample records roughly 250,000 clones, about a fifth being singletons. Sampling consisted of one heparinised blood draw per donor, averaging about 116 mL. Each of the CD4+ naive, central memory, regulatory and stem cell-like memory populations was sorted via CD45RO/CCR7/CD25/CD127/CD95/CD27. Whole-study results and caveats: Sampled from patients, naive, central memory and Treg TCRB repertoires appeared more similar than those sampled from healthy donors. Among all four CD4+ subsets, Type 1 diabetes patients had TCRB CDR3s that were moderately but significantly shorter. VDJ junctions in type 1 diabetes patients carried more deletions and fewer insertions.

The sample taken for sequencing was naive CD4+ T cells from blood. The rearrangement links TRBV29-1 to TRBJ1-1, with D unresolved. This TCR was recovered from a woman between 35 and 50 years old with type 1 diabetes. The DNA of the CDR3 is TGCAGCGCTCGGGAGTTAAAGGACACTGAAGCTTTCTTT. As protein: CSARELKDTEAFF.